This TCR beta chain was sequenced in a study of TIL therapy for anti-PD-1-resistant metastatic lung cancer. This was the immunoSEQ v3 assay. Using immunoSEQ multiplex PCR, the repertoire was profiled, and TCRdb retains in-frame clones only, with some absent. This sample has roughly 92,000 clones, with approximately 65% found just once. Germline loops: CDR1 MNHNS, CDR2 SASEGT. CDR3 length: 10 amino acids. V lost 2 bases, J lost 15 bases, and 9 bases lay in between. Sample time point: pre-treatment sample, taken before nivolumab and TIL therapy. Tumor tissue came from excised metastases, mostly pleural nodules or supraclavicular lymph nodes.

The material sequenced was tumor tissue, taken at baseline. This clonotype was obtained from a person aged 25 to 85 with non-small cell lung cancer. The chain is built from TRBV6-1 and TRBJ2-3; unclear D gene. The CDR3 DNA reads TGTGCCAGCAGTGAATTCACCTTTTATTTT. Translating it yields CASSEFTFYF.